What follows are 11 T cell receptor beta chains derived from one specimen sequenced in a study of CD4+ T cells in melanoma. TCRdb's table, derived via immunoSEQ multiplex PCR, lists solely in-frame clones and lacks some. There are 20,000 to 25,000 clones in the sample; around 78% occur only once, and approximately 9.7% lies in the top ten. Source of these receptors: a human donor with melanoma.

The rearrangement links TRBV18 to TRBJ1-4; D not resolved. The J call could be wrong; TRBJ1-5 is a better fit for the DNA end. CDR1 and CDR2 (germline): KGHSH, LQKENI. The CDR3 loop spans 12 amino acids. This chain's CDR3 is CASSPSTMAQHF. CDR3 sequence (DNA): TGTGCCAGCTCACCGTCAACCATGGCACAGCATTTT.

The V and J genes are TRBV18 and TRBJ1-5; no reliable D call. The CDR3 is made up of 14 amino acids. With 4 bases removed from V and 0 bases from J, the gap between germline ends came to 7 bases. The germline CDR1 and CDR2 sequences are KGHSH and LQKENI. The CDR3 reads CASSLQDSNQPQHF. In DNA form, the CDR3 reads TGTGCCAGCTCACTACAAGATAGCAATCAGCCCCAGCATTTT.

A remark on this clone: At one boundary the junction diverges from the germline segment, which might be a read error. The same CDR3 is also encoded by other DNA sequences in this sample. This chain connects TRBV29-1 to TRBJ1-2; 8 nucleotides agree with TRBD1. The CDR3 is made up of 11 amino acids. Germline loops: CDR1 SQVTM, CDR2 ANQGSEA. The DNA for the CDR3 is TGCAGCGTTCAGGGGGCCGCTGGCTACACTTTC. This sequence encodes CSVQGAAGYTF.

V and J are TRBV11-2 and TRBJ2-2; D is unclear. The CDR3 spans 15 residues. Germline lookup yields CDR1 SGHAT and CDR2 FQNNGV. V lost 5 bases to trimming and J lost 1 base, with 11 bases between them. The CDR3 DNA follows: TGTGCCAGCAGCCCCGTCACCGGGAACACCGGGGAGCTGTTTTTT. Its translation is CASSPVTGNTGELFF.

Comments on this clone: Other DNA sequences from this sample encode an identical CDR3 as well. The genes are TRBV5-4 and TRBJ2-5; D not certain. Germline V gives CDR1 SGHNT, CDR2 YYREEE (reference sequence). Trimming took off 0 bases at V and 4 bases at J, with 10 bases between the two ends. The CDR3 consists of 14 residues. CDR3 in amino acids: CASSLAGVGETQYF. CDR3 in DNA: TGTGCCAGCAGCTTGGCCGGAGTGGGAGAGACCCAGTACTTC.

A remark on this clone: Mismatch with germline at one junction end may stem from a read error. The chain recombines TRBV5-6 with TRBJ1-5; no definite D call. Germline assignment: CDR1 SGHDT and CDR2 YYEEEE. CDR3 length: 12 residues. The CDR3 sequence is CASSWAPDGPKF. The CDR3, as DNA: TGTGCCAGCAGCTGGGCGCCCGACGGCCCGAAGTTT.

This sequence joins TRBV11-2 and TRBJ2-7; 8 bases agree with TRBD2. This CDR3 spans 14 amino acids. V lost 5 bases to trimming and J lost 0 bases; unmatched junction nucleotides: 3. In germline, CDR1 is SGHAT, CDR2 FQNNGV. DNA for the CDR3: TGTGCCAGCAGCGTTAGCGGGGTCTCCTACGAGCAGTACTTC. This codes for CASSVSGVSYEQYF. The full variable domain, with the rest looked up from reference TRBV11-2 and TRBJ2-7, is EAGVAQSPRYKIIEKRQSVAFWCNPISGHATLYWYQQILGQGPKLLIQFQNNGVVDDSQLPKDRFSAERLKGVDSTLKIQPAKLEDSAVYLCASSVSGVSYEQYFGPGTRLTVT.

The gene calls are TRBV12-5 and TRBJ1-6, with TRBD1 matching over 9 bases. V shed 2 bases, J shed 11 bases, and the junction held 10 bases outside the gene matches. Per germline, CDR1 LGHNT and CDR2 FRNRAP. The CDR3 spans 16 residues. The CDR3 DNA follows: TGTGCTAGTGGTTTGATAACCGGGACAGGGAAAACACCCCTCCACTTT. Residues: CASGLITGTGKTPLHF.

This clone has a handful of counts. The chain couples TRBV7-9 to TRBJ2-3, with TRBD2 matching 9 bases. V lost 4 bases to trimming and J lost 2 bases; unmatched junction nucleotides: 4. This CDR3 comprises 15 residues. CDR1 is SEHNR and CDR2 is FQNEAQ in the germline V gene (reference sequence). DNA for the CDR3: TGTGCCAGCAGCTCGGGCGGGGGGGACACAGATACGCAGTATTTT. This gives the protein CASSSGGGDTDTQYF.

Within the sample, this clone is medium-sized. The chain joins TRBV2 to TRBJ1-4; 7 positions agree with TRBD1. Per germline, CDR1 SNHLY and CDR2 FYNNEI. Trimming cost V 7 bases and J 11 bases; bases outside gene matches: 10. This CDR3 region has 13 residues. The DNA of the CDR3 is TGTGCCAGCACCTCGACAGGGATGGGGAAACTGTTTTTT. It specifies CASTSTGMGKLFF.

The rearrangement links TRBV5-1 to TRBJ2-5; 8 bases map to TRBD2. J was trimmed by 2 bases and V by 3 bases; bases with no gene match: 9. The CDR3 extends over 16 amino acids. In germline, CDR1 is SGHRS, CDR2 YFSETQ. This chain's CDR3 is CASSWGDAGGQETQYF. The CDR3 DNA is TGCGCCAGCAGCTGGGGGGACGCGGGGGGACAAGAGACCCAGTACTTC.